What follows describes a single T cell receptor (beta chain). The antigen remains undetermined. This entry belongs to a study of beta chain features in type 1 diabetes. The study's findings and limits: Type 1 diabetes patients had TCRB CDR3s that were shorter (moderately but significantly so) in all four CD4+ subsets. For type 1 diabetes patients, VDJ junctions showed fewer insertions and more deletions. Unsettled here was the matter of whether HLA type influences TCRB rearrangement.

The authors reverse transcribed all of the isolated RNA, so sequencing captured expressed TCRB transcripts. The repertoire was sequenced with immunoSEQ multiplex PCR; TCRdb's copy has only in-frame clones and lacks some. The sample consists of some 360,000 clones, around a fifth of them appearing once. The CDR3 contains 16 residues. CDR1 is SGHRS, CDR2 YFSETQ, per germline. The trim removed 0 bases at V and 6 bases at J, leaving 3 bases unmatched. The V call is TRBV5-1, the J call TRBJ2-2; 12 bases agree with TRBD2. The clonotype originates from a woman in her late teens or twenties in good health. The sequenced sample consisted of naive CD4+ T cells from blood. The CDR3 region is CASSLVLAGGPGELFF. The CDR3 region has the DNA TGCGCCAGCAGCTTGGTACTAGCGGGGGGTCCCGGGGAGCTGTTTTTT.